This T cell receptor (beta chain) was sequenced in a study of T cell responses to AZD1222 COVID-19 vaccine. Concerning this clone: Its antigen is as yet unknown.

The germline V gene has CDR1 LNHDA and CDR2 SQIVND (reference sequence). The V gene lost 7 bases and the J gene lost 4 bases, with 23 bases spanning the gap. This CDR3 has 17 amino acids. The repertoire was sequenced with immunoSEQ multiplex PCR; TCRdb's copy has only in-frame clones and lacks some. In the table there are around 130,000 clones, nearly 90% of which are singletons. Whole-study results and caveats: Repertoires were obtained solely post-peak T cell response. Nearly half of unique spike-specific TCRs reportedly avoided B.1.351 and B.1.1.7 mutated regions.

The chain combines TRBV19 with TRBJ1-5; no clear D. Sequenced here: peripheral blood, sampled 28 days after the second AZD1222 dose. The receptor was isolated from an adult who received the AZD1222 COVID-19 vaccine. CDR3 DNA: TGTGCCAGTACCCTCACTACACGGCTGGCGGGAAATCAGCCCCAGCATTTT. Amino acids: CASTLTTRLAGNQPQHF.